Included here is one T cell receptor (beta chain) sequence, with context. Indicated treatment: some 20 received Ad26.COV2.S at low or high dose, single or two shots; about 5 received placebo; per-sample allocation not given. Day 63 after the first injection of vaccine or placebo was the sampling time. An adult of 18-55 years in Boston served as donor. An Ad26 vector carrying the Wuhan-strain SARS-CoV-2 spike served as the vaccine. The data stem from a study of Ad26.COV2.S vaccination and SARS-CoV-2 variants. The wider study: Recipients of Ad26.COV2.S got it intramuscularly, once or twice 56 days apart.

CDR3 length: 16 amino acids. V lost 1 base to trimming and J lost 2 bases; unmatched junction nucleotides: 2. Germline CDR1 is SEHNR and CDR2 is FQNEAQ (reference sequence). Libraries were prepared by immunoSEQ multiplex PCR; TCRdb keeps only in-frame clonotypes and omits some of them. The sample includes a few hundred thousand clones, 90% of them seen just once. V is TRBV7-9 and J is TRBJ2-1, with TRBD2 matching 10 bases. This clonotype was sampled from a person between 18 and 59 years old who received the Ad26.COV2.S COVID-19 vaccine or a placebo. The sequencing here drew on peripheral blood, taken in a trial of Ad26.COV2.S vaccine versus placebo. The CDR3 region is CASSLDGLAAYNEQFF. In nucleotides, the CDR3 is TGTGCCAGCAGCTTAGATGGACTAGCGGCCTACAATGAGCAGTTCTTC.